This T cell receptor beta chain emerged from a study of T cell responses to AZD1222 COVID-19 vaccine. Clones were sequenced by immunoSEQ multiplex PCR, and TCRdb holds only the in-frame ones, with some missing. The sample contains around 250,000 clones, 93% of which appear only once. The CDR3 is 13 residues long. CDR1 is KGHSH, CDR2 LQKENI, per germline. Trimming removed 4 bases at V and 4 bases at J, with 11 bases between. Regarding this clone: Its antigen is unidentified.

The study, taken as a whole, reports: Vaccine-associated CD4 TCRs ranged over spike, dominating at 160-218 and 743-854. Clonal diversity was possibly underestimated, and the donors were mostly white British, with more females. The repertoires were collected only after the peak T cell response.

The clonotype was recovered from an adult in good health. The chain is built from TRBV18 and TRBJ2-7; unclear D gene. The sample in question was peripheral blood, obtained on day 0 of AZD1222 vaccination. The CDR3: CASSLDLGYEQYF. Written as DNA, the CDR3 is TGTGCCAGCTCACTGGACCTCGGATACGAGCAGTACTTC.